What follows are 22 T cell receptor beta chains derived from one specimen sequenced in a study of radiation and T cells in renal cell carcinoma. Sequencing was performed with immunoSEQ multiplex PCR; in TCRdb, only in-frame clones are kept and a portion is missing. The sample lists more than 95,000 clones, roughly 85% seen once, with under 4% in the top ten. The time point: baseline pretreatment blood. Noted treatment: 15 Gy SBRT to primary tumor, nephrectomy 4 weeks later. The sample here was blood, taken from a patient whose treatment included radiotherapy and nephrectomy. The source of these receptors is a woman between 55 and 75 years old with renal cell carcinoma.

This clone is labeled as medium-sized. The chain combines TRBV2 with TRBJ2-7, with a weak D call TRBD1 (5 bases). The germline V gene encodes CDR1 SNHLY and CDR2 FYNNEI. V lost 0 bases and J 4 bases, leaving 13 bases between the germline ends. The CDR3 runs to 15 residues. This CDR3 reads CASSEAAGPAYEQYF. The CDR3 region has the DNA TGTGCCAGCAGTGAAGCGGCAGGGCCTGCGTACGAGCAGTACTTC.

The rearrangement links TRBV6-5 to TRBJ1-2, with D possibly being TRBD1 (6 bases). Trimming removed 5 bases from V and 0 bases from J, with 13 bases in between. CDR1 and CDR2 from the germline V gene are MNHEY and SVGAGI. The CDR3 runs to 15 residues. The CDR3 is CASSGQWKANYGYTF. The CDR3 bases are TGTGCCAGCAGTGGACAGTGGAAAGCTAACTATGGCTACACCTTC.

The genes are TRBV4-1 and TRBJ1-1, with D maybe TRBD1 (5 bases). This CDR3 region has 13 residues. Germline values: CDR1 MGHRA, CDR2 YSYEKL. Between the trimmed V and J ends, which lost 3 bases and 4 bases, there was a span of 9 bases. CDR3 region: CASSHPGGTEAFF. The CDR3 coding sequence is TGCGCCAGCAGCCACCCCGGGGGCACTGAAGCTTTCTTT.

For the CDR3, the DNA is TGTGCCAGCAGTTGGACTAGCGGGGGGGCCACAGATACGCAGTATTTT. Translation: CASSWTSGGATDTQYF. The chain carries TRBV6-5 and TRBJ2-3, with 15 bases lining up with TRBD2. CDR1 MNHEY and CDR2 SVGAGI come from the germline V gene. V dropped 4 bases and J dropped 2; count of bases not matched to a gene: 1. CDR3 length: 16 amino acids.

The rearrangement uses TRBV19 and TRBJ2-5; 8 bases agree with TRBD2. This CDR3 has 15 residues. Unmatched junction bases numbered 8, after V lost 3 bases and J lost 5 bases. Looked up from germline, CDR1 is LNHDA and CDR2 is SQIVND (reference sequence). CDR3 bases: TGTGCCAGTAGTATCAGCGGGAGAGCCGTGGAGACCCAGTACTTC. Translation: CASSISGRAVETQYF. Complete variable domain (other parts from reference TRBV19 and TRBJ2-5): DGGITQSPKYLFRKEGQNVTLSCEQNLNHDAMYWYRQDPGQGLRLIYYSQIVNDFQKGDIAEGYSVSREKKESFPLTVTSAQKNPTAFYLCASSISGRAVETQYFGPGTRLLVL.

This clone was seen a single time. The gene calls are TRBV6-7 and TRBJ1-4; D is unclear. TRBV6-7 falls under the ORF class, with uncertain function. The CDR3 covers 19 residues. V gave up 0 bases and J gave up 0 bases, with 17 bases separating them. CDR3 sequence: CASSYSPFAGWTTNEKLFF. As DNA, the CDR3 is TGTGCCAGCAGTTACTCACCCTTTGCGGGCTGGACAACTAATGAAAAACTGTTTTTT.

This chain connects TRBV25-1 to TRBJ2-3; D not certain. Trimming removed 10 bases at V and 6 bases at J, with 20 bases between. This CDR3 is built from 14 residues. CDR1 and CDR2 (germline): MGHDK, SYGVNS. This CDR3 is CATSREGHQDTQYF. In nucleotides, the CDR3 is TGTGCCACCTCAAGGGAAGGCCACCAGGATACGCAGTATTTT.

This clone showed up just a few times. V and J are TRBV9 and TRBJ1-1; 9 bases line up with TRBD1. Germline assignment: CDR1 SGDLS and CDR2 YYNGEE. V was clipped by 0 bases and J by 8 bases; unmatched bases: 5. The CDR3 covers 14 residues. The CDR3 sequence: CASSVDLGTGEAFF. CDR3 nucleotide sequence: TGTGCCAGCAGCGTAGACCTAGGGACAGGGGAAGCTTTCTTT.

This clone has just one count. The chain combines TRBV29-1 with TRBJ1-1, with D perhaps TRBD1 (6 bases). Germline values: CDR1 SQVTM, CDR2 ANQGSEA. The length of the CDR3 is 13 residues. V lost 6 bases to trimming and J lost 0 bases, with 11 bases between them. Here the CDR3 reads CSVNRAMNTEAFF. The CDR3 DNA reads TGCAGCGTCAACAGGGCCATGAACACTGAAGCTTTCTTT.

The V and J genes are TRBV19 and TRBJ2-1, with 9 bases fitting TRBD1. Germline values: CDR1 LNHDA, CDR2 SQIVND (reference sequence). The CDR3 loop spans 15 amino acids. The V gene end was trimmed by 4 bases and the J gene end by 9 bases; junction bases not matched to a gene: 10. The CDR3 DNA follows: TGTGCCAGTAGTACTTCGGGACAGGGAATAGTTGAGCAGTTCTTC. It is translated as CASSTSGQGIVEQFF.

The CDR3 coding sequence is TGTGCCAGCAGTTATAACTCCGGCACCGGGGAGCTGTTTTTT. This translates into CASSYNSGTGELFF. The V call is TRBV6-5, the J call TRBJ2-2, with D hard to call. In germline, CDR1 is MNHEY, CDR2 SVGAGI. CDR3 size: 14 residues. The V and J ends lost 3 bases and 4 bases respectively, with 9 bases between them.

The CDR3 coding sequence is TGTGCCAGCAGTTATGGACAGGGAAGGTCTGAAGCTTTCTTT. As protein: CASSYGQGRSEAFF. The V gene is TRBV27, the J gene TRBJ1-1; 8 bases are shared with TRBD1. From germline, CDR1 is MNHEY and CDR2 SMNVEV (reference sequence). The CDR3 sequence is 14 residues long. The V and J ends lost 4 bases and 6 bases, in that order; junction bases with no gene match: 7.

V is TRBV27 and J is TRBJ2-7; the D call may be TRBD1 or TRBD2 (5 bases each). This CDR3 contains 13 residues. V was pared by 6 bases and J by 3 bases, with 12 bases between. Germline CDR1 reads MNHEY; CDR2 reads SMNVEV (reference sequence). As DNA, the CDR3 is TGTGCCAGCAGGGGGACGGGCGGCTACGAGCAGTACTTC. Its translation: CASRGTGGYEQYF.

The genes are TRBV4-2 and TRBJ1-2; D gene uncertain. The V gene's germline CDR1 is LGHNA and CDR2 YNFKEQ. Trimming removed 0 bases from V and 1 base from J, with 9 bases in between. The CDR3 length is 15 residues. CDR3 protein: CASSQDSPDNYGYTF. The CDR3 bases are TGTGCCAGCAGCCAAGATTCCCCGGATAACTATGGCTACACCTTC.

This clone has only a few counts. The chain combines TRBV28 with TRBJ2-7; a possible D gene is TRBD2 (5 bases). Trimming took 0 bases from V and 3 from J, leaving 18 bases between them. This CDR3 has 17 amino acids. Germline CDR1 and CDR2: MDHEN and SYDVKM. The CDR3 loop is CASSLWVDSSGDYEQYF. The CDR3 DNA reads as TGTGCCAGCAGTTTATGGGTGGATTCCTCCGGGGACTACGAGCAGTACTTC.

This clone was observed once. The chain links TRBV12-5 to TRBJ1-5; tentative D call: TRBD1 (6 bases). Trimming shortened V by 2 bases and J by 2 bases, and 10 bases separated the two germline ends. The CDR3 runs 15 residues. In germline, CDR1 is LGHNT, CDR2 FRNRAP. The CDR3 nucleotides read TGTGCTAGTGGTTTGACAGGGATTGGCAATCAGCCCCAGCATTTT. Translated: CASGLTGIGNQPQHF.

In its sample, this clone was seen once. This chain joins TRBV9 and TRBJ2-7, with a tentative D call TRBD2 (5 bases). Trimming pared 1 base from V and 0 bases from J, leaving 8 bases between. The CDR3 loop spans 14 amino acids. Germline assignment: CDR1 SGDLS and CDR2 YYNGEE. The CDR3 DNA reads TGTGCCAGCAGCGTAACGGGGAACTCCTACGAGCAGTACTTC. Translated: CASSVTGNSYEQYF.

The CDR3 region is CASSLTRDRGGYGYTF. CDR3 in DNA: TGTGCCAGCAGTTTAACCCGGGACAGGGGAGGCTATGGCTACACCTTC. The V gene is TRBV28, the J gene TRBJ1-2; TRBD1 agrees at 10 bases. V shed 2 bases, J shed 4 bases, and the junction held 7 bases outside the gene matches. From germline, CDR1 is MDHEN and CDR2 SYDVKM. The CDR3 contains 16 residues.

This chain uses TRBV4-3 with TRBJ2-1; 13 bases agree with TRBD2. V lost 3 bases to trimming and J lost 1 base; unmatched junction nucleotides: 3. The CDR3 length is 17 residues. CDR1 is LGHNA and CDR2 is YSLEER in the germline V gene. The CDR3 sequence: CASSHRTSGSSYNEQFF. As DNA, the CDR3 is TGCGCCAGCAGCCACCGGACTAGCGGGAGTTCCTACAATGAGCAGTTCTTC.

This chain connects TRBV30 to TRBJ2-7, with 14 nucleotides matching TRBD2. The germline CDR1 and CDR2 sequences are GTSNPN and SVGIG (reference sequence). The length of the CDR3 is 15 residues. V shed 4 bases, J shed 12 bases, and the junction held 14 bases outside the gene matches. The CDR3 nucleotides are TGTGCCTGGACTCGAACCGGGACTAGCGGGAGAATGGCGTACTTC. It translates to CAWTRTGTSGRMAYF.

The V and J genes are TRBV28 and TRBJ2-2, with 7 positions matching TRBD1. This CDR3 comprises 18 residues. Germline V gene data show CDR1 as MDHEN and CDR2 as SYDVKM. V gave up 2 bases and J gave up 3 bases; unmatched junction bases: 12. CDR3 region: CASSLGWLYRGDTGELFF. In nucleotides, the CDR3 is TGTGCCAGCAGTTTAGGCTGGCTCTACAGGGGAGACACCGGGGAGCTGTTTTTT. Based on the CDR3 plus reference TRBV28 and TRBJ2-2, the full variable domain is DVKVTQSSRYLVKRTGEKVFLECVQDMDHENMFWYRQDPGLGLRLIYFSYDVKMKEKGDIPEGYSVSREKKERFSLILESASTNQTSMYLCASSLGWLYRGDTGELFFGEGSRLTVL.

This chain uses TRBV18 with TRBJ2-7, with TRBD1 identical over 7 bases. Germline CDR1 reads KGHSH; CDR2 reads LQKENI. The CDR3 sequence is 13 residues long. The V and J ends lost 2 bases and 5 bases, in that order; junction bases with no gene match: 3. The CDR3 region is CASSPDRDNEQYF. CDR3 bases: TGTGCCAGCTCACCAGACAGGGACAACGAGCAGTACTTC.